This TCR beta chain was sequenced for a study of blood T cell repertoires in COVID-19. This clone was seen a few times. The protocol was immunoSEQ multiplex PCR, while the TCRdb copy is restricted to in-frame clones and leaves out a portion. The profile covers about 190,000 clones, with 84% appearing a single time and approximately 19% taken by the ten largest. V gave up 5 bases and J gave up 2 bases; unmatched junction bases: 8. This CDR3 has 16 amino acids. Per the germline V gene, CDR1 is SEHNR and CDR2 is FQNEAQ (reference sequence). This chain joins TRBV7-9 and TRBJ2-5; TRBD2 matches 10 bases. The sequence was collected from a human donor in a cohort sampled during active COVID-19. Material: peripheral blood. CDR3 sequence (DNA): TGTGCCAGCAGCACCACTAGCGGGGCCACTCAAGAGACCCAGTACTTC. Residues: CASSTTSGATQETQYF.